This TCR beta chain derives from a study of CD8+ T cells in alopecia areata. Study overall: Those patients who were treated received oral tofacitinib, which was given at 5 to 10 mg twice daily for moderate-to-severe alopecia areata.

Treatment meaning: oral pan-JAK inhibitor, 5-10 mg twice daily. Overall study results and limits: Elevated clonality characterized lesional scalp relative to normal scalp, particularly in alopecia totalis/universalis. Among the 100 top clones, expanded CD8+ clones, like scalp clonality, were significantly decreased by tofacitinib.

A word on this clone: Its antigen remains unknown.

V was trimmed by 3 bases and J by 2 bases, leaving 7 bases between them. The CDR3 covers 13 residues. Germline CDR1 and CDR2: SNHLY and FYNNEI. Reverse transcribed after extraction, RNA yielded cDNA as the sequencing template. Assay used: immunoSEQ multiplex PCR; TCRdb lists only in-frame clones, some missing. Here the sample spans around 200,000 clones, about 60% being singletons. This receptor was obtained from a human donor with alopecia areata. The material was CD8+ T cells sorted from blood, obtained at week 24, from a patient treated with tofacitinib. This sequence joins TRBV2 and TRBJ1-2; possible D gene TRBD1, 5 bases. CDR3 coding DNA: TGTGCCAGCAGTGAGGGGGAAAACTATGGCTACACCTTC. Translating gives CASSEGENYGYTF.